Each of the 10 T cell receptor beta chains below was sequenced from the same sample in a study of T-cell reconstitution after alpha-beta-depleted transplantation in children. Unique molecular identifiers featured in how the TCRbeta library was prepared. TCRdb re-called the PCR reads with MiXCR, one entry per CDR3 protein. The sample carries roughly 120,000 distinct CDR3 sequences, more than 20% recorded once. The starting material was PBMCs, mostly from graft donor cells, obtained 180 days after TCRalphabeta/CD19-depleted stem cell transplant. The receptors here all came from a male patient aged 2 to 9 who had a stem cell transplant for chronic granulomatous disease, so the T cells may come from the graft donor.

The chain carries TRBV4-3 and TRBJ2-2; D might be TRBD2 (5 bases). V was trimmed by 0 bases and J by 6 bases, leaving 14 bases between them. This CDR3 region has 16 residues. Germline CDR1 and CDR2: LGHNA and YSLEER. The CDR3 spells CASSQDVGLDAGELFF. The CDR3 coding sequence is TGCGCCAGCAGCCAAGATGTTGGACTCGATGCCGGGGAGCTGTTTTTT.

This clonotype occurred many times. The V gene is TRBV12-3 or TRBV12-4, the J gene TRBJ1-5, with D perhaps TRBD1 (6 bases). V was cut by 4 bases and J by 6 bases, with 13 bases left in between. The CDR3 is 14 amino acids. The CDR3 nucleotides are TGTGCCAGCAGTTCGGGTAGGGGGGGTCAGCCCCAGCATTTT. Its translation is CASSSGRGGQPQHF.

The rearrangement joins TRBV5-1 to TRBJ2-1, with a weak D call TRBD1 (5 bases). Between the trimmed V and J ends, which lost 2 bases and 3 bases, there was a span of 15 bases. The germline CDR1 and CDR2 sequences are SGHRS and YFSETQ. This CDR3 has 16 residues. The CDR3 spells CASSLGATVYYNEQFF. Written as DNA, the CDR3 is TGCGCCAGCAGCTTAGGGGCGACAGTATACTACAATGAGCAGTTCTTC. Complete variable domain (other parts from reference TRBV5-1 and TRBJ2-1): KAGVTQTPRYLIKTRGQQVTLSCSPISGHRSVSWYQQTPGQGLQFLFEYFSETQRNKGNFPGRFSGRQFSNSRSEMNVSTLELGDSALYLCASSLGATVYYNEQFFGPGTRLTVL.

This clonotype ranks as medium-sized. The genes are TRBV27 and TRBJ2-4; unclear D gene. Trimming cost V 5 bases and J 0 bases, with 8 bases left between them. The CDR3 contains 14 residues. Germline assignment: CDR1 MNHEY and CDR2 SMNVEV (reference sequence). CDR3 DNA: TGTGCCAGCAGTCCCATACCAGCCAAAAACATTCAGTACTTC. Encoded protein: CASSPIPAKNIQYF.

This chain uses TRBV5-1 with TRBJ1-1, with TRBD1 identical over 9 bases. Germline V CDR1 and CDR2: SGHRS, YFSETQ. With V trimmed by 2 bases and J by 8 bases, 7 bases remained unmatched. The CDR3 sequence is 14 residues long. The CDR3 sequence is CASSFQKGQGEAFF. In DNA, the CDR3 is TGCGCCAGCAGCTTCCAAAAGGGACAGGGAGAAGCTTTCTTT.

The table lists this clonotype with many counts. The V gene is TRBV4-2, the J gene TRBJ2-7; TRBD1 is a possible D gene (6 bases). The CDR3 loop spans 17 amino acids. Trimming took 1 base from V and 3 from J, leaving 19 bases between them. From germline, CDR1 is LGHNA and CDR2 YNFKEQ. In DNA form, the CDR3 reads TGTGCCAGCAGCCAAGTGGGCCAGGGGACGAAGGACTACGAGCAGTACTTC. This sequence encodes CASSQVGQGTKDYEQYF.

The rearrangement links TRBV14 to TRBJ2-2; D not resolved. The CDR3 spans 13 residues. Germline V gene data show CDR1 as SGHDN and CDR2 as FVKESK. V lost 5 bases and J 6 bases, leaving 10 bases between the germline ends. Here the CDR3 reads CASSWTWPGELFF. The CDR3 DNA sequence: TGTGCCAGCAGCTGGACCTGGCCCGGGGAGCTGTTTTTT.

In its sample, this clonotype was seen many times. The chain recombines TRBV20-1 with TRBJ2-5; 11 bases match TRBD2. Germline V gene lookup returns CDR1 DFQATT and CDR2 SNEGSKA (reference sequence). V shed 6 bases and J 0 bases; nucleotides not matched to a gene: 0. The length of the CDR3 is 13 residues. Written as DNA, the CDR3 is TGCAGTGCACTAGCGGGGGACCAAGAGACCCAGTACTTC. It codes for CSALAGDQETQYF.

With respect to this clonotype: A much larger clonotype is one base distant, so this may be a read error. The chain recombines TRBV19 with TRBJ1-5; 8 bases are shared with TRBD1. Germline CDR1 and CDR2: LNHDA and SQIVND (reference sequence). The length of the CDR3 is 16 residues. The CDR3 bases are TGTGCCAGAAGTACCTCACAAGGACAGGGTGCCCAGCCCCAGCATTTT. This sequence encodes CARSTSQGQGAQPQHF.

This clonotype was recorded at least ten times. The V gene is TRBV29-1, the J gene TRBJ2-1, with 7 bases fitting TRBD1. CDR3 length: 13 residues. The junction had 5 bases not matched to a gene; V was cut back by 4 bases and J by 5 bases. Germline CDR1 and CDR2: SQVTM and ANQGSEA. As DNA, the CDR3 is TGCAGCGTTGTTCTAGGGGGCCACAATGAGCAGTTCTTC. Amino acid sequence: CSVVLGGHNEQFF.